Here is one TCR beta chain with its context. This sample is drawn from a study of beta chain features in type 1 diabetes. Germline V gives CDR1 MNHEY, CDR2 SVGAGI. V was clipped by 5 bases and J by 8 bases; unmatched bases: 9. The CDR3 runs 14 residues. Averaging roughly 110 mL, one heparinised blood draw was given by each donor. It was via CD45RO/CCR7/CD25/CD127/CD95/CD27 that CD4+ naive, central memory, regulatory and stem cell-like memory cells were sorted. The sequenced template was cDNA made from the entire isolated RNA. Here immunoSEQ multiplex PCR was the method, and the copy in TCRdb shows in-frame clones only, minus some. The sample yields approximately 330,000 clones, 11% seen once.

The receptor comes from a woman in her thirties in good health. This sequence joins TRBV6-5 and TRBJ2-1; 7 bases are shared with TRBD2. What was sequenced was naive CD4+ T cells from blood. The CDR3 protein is CASSRTGRVDEQFF. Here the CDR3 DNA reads TGTGCCAGCAGTAGGACGGGGAGGGTGGATGAGCAGTTCTTC.